This TCR beta chain was obtained from a study of T-cell memory formation after mild COVID-19. Turning to the study itself: Most TCR clusters belonged to a single donor. General study points: CD8+ contracting clones occupied EMRA, while CD4+ ones occupied mainly CM and EM. Pre-infection memory showed some responding clones, and this suggested that cross-reactive memory joined. Nothing showed for sure that second-wave clones peaking on day 37 were SARS-CoV-2 specific.

TCRdb re-derived calls from the 5' RACE reads in MiXCR, one entry per CDR3 protein. The top ten clones hold 20% to 25% of a sample with hundreds of thousands of distinct CDR3 sequences, approximately 15% of them seen once. This clonotype was seen only a few times. Antigen unknown. The V gene lost 2 bases and the J gene lost 3 bases, with 13 bases spanning the gap. The CDR3 extends over 15 amino acids. Germline V gene data show CDR1 as MNHEY and CDR2 as SVGAGI. Sequencing was performed on PBMCs or a T cell subset sorted from them (not recorded which). The chain is built from TRBV6-5 and TRBJ2-5; possible D gene TRBD1, 5 bases. The origin of this receptor is a man aged 18 to 30 who had mild COVID-19 (a few samples of this study predate the infection). Cell type and time point are not known. The CDR3 region is CASSYPRRVKETQYF. CDR3 nucleotides: TGTGCCAGCAGTTACCCACGCAGGGTGAAAGAGACCCAGTACTTC.